This T cell receptor (beta chain) comes out of a study of blood T cell repertoires in COVID-19. This CDR3 region has 14 residues. Germline CDR1 LNHDA, CDR2 SQIVND (reference sequence). V was pared by 3 bases and J by 6 bases, with 11 bases between. Assay used: immunoSEQ multiplex PCR; TCRdb lists only in-frame clones, some missing. Found here are some 94,000 clones, approximately 70% of them singletons; the top ten hold approximately 23%. The chain is built from TRBV19 and TRBJ1-4; maybe TRBD1 (6 bases). The source material was peripheral blood. This receptor was identified in a woman aged 60 to 75 in a cohort sampled during active or convalescent COVID-19. The CDR3 sequence is CASSIPGHDEKLFF. CDR3 nucleotides: TGTGCCAGTAGTATCCCGGGACACGATGAAAAACTGTTTTTT.